The 14 T cell receptor beta chains below come from one sample, sequenced in a study of shared clonotypes between healthy human individuals. Clones were read by immunoSEQ multiplex PCR, and TCRdb kept only the in-frame ones, dropping some. The sample records about 640,000 clones, about three quarters being singletons. Sequences were obtained from memory CD4+ T cells sorted from blood. The subset: CD45RA-negative fraction. The origin of the receptors is a woman aged 25 to 39 in good health.

The chain carries TRBV19 and TRBJ1-2, with a weak D call TRBD1 (6 bases). The CDR3 covers 14 residues. V was shortened by 7 bases and J by 3 bases, with 15 bases between the two germline ends. In germline, CDR1 is LNHDA, CDR2 SQIVND (reference sequence). CDR3 nucleotide sequence: TGTGCCAGTACCTTCGGGGGCCTCGACTATGGCTACACCTTC. Translating it yields CASTFGGLDYGYTF.

The genes are TRBV19 and TRBJ1-2; no clear D. The germline V gene has CDR1 LNHDA and CDR2 SQIVND (reference sequence). Trimming pared 4 bases from V and 3 bases from J, leaving 6 bases between. The CDR3 totals 12 residues. DNA for the CDR3: TGTGCCAGTAGTAACACCTACTATGGCTACACCTTC. It yields the protein CASSNTYYGYTF.

The chain employs TRBV7-9 and TRBJ2-7; 13 bases line up with TRBD2. Per germline, CDR1 SEHNR and CDR2 FQNEAQ (reference sequence). The length of the CDR3 is 12 residues. V dropped 1 base and J dropped 13; count of bases not matched to a gene: 1. The CDR3 sequence is CASSLGTSGGYF. CDR3 in DNA: TGTGCCAGCAGCTTAGGGACTAGCGGGGGATACTTC.

This clone showed up many times. The chain has TRBV6-1 and TRBJ2-6, with unresolved D. V lost 5 bases to trimming and J lost 0 bases, with 8 bases between them. CDR1 MNHNS and CDR2 SASEGT come from the germline V gene. This CDR3 contains 15 residues. The CDR3, as DNA: TGTGCCAGCAGTCCCGGCCACTCTGGGGCCAACGTCCTGACTTTC. Amino acids: CASSPGHSGANVLTF.

This rearrangement joins TRBV2 to TRBJ2-2; D gene ambiguous. Germline assignment: CDR1 SNHLY and CDR2 FYNNEI. Trimming removed 1 base at V and 7 bases at J, with 7 bases between. CDR3 size: 13 residues. Here the CDR3 DNA reads TGTGCCAGCAGTGAAGACTCGGTCGGGGAGCTGTTTTTT. Its translation is CASSEDSVGELFF.

The chain has TRBV28 and TRBJ2-5; 11 nucleotides align to TRBD2. CDR1 and CDR2 from the germline V gene are MDHEN and SYDVKM. The CDR3 runs to 16 residues. Losses at the gene ends were 3 bases for V and 11 bases for J; bases not matched to a gene: 14. The CDR3 sequence: CASSFSGLAGRGPQYF. The CDR3 DNA is TGTGCCAGCAGTTTCTCCGGACTAGCGGGCCGGGGGCCACAGTACTTC.

The rearrangement links TRBV14 to TRBJ2-1; D perhaps matches TRBD2 (5 bases). The V end lost 1 base, the J end lost 7 bases, and 14 bases lay between the germline ends. Germline V CDR1 and CDR2: SGHDN, FVKESK. The length of the CDR3 is 15 residues. The CDR3 DNA sequence: TGTGCCAGCAGCCAAGGGACTCCGCGGATAAATGAGCAGTTCTTC. It codes for CASSQGTPRINEQFF.

CDR3 in DNA: TGTGCCAGCAGCCTGCAGGCGGCGACGAATGAGCAGTTCTTC. It specifies CASSLQAATNEQFF. V is TRBV14 and J is TRBJ2-1; no clear D. Trimming cost V 4 bases and J 7 bases, with 14 bases left between them. CDR3 length: 14 amino acids. The germline CDR1 and CDR2 sequences are SGHDN and FVKESK.

V gene TRBV18 combines with J gene TRBJ1-1, with TRBD1 as a possible D gene (5 bases). CDR1 KGHSH and CDR2 LQKENI come from the germline V gene. V lost 0 bases to trimming and J lost 6 bases, with 14 bases between them. CDR3 length: 15 amino acids. CDR3 coding DNA: TGTGCCAGCTCACCACCCGCGGGGGGAATCTCTGAAGCTTTCTTT. Amino acids: CASSPPAGGISEAFF.

The V gene is TRBV7-8, the J gene TRBJ1-1; 7 nucleotides match TRBD1. This CDR3 is 15 amino acids long. CDR1 and CDR2 from the germline V gene are SGHVS and FQNEAQ. Unmatched junction bases numbered 7, after V lost 5 bases and J lost 1 base. In nucleotides, the CDR3 is TGTGCCAGCAGCCCGAGACAGGGAGAGAACACTGAAGCTTTCTTT. Translating gives CASSPRQGENTEAFF.

The V gene is TRBV10-3, the J gene TRBJ2-3, with D perhaps given as TRBD1 or TRBD2 (5 bases each). V was shortened by 6 bases and J by 2 bases, with 12 bases between the two germline ends. Germline V gives CDR1 ENHRY, CDR2 SYGVKD. The CDR3 is 14 residues long. The CDR3 loop reads CAIRAGTLTDTQYF. CDR3 DNA sequence: TGTGCCATCAGGGCCGGGACCCTCACAGATACGCAGTATTTT.

The chain couples TRBV28 to TRBJ2-7; D uncertain. In germline, CDR1 is MDHEN, CDR2 SYDVKM. Trimming left V 1 base short and J 6 bases short, with 13 bases between. CDR3 length: 14 amino acids. This CDR3 reads CASSLLVPLGEQYF. The CDR3 DNA sequence: TGTGCCAGCAGTTTATTGGTCCCTTTGGGCGAGCAGTACTTC.

V gene TRBV9 combines with J gene TRBJ2-1; 7 bases are shared with TRBD2. Germline CDR1 SGDLS, CDR2 YYNGEE. The ends lost 3 bases at V and 10 bases at J; junction bases unmatched: 13. The length of the CDR3 is 15 residues. CDR3 loop: CASSEYGSGAKEQFF. Written as DNA, the CDR3 is TGTGCCAGCAGCGAATATGGGAGCGGGGCTAAAGAGCAGTTCTTC.

The V call is TRBV19, the J call TRBJ2-1; 7 positions match TRBD1. With V trimmed by 4 bases and J by 1 base, 4 bases remained unmatched. CDR1 is LNHDA and CDR2 is SQIVND in the germline V gene (reference sequence). This CDR3 region has 15 residues. In DNA, the CDR3 is TGTGCCAGTAGTAAACAGGGGTGGTCCTACAATGAGCAGTTCTTC. Amino acid sequence: CASSKQGWSYNEQFF.